A selection of T cell receptor beta chains follows, all from one sample in a study of beta chain features in type 1 diabetes. TCRdb keeps only in-frame clones here, not all; method: immunoSEQ multiplex PCR. In the table there are 250,000 or so clones, 25% to 35% of which are singletons. Sample: central memory CD4+ T cells from blood. The receptors derive from a man aged 30 to 39 in good health. Both conserved end residues are part of each CDR3. The D gene is left open where the match is weak. Not all rows give a size; the values are once, few, many and, for expanded clones, a class.

j_call | v_call | d_call | clone_size | cdr3_nt | cdr3_aa
TRBJ1-1 | TRBV30 | . | . | TGTGCCTGCCGCGAGGCGGGGCGGTCTGAAGCTTTCTTT | CACREAGRSEAFF
TRBJ1-5 | TRBV30 | TRBD1 | . | TGTGCCTGCCGACAGGGGAATCAGCCCCAGCATTTT | CACRQGNQPQHF
TRBJ2-3 | TRBV7-9 | TRBD2 | . | TGTGCCAGCAGCCGCAGACTAGCGGGGGAGGTAGATACGCAGTATTTT | CASSRRLAGEVDTQYF
TRBJ1-2 | TRBV19 | . | . | TGTGCCTCAGCACGGGACCACGATCGATATGGCTACACCTTC | CASARDHDRYGYTF
TRBJ2-4 | TRBV15 | . | many | TGTGCCACCAGCAGAGAGGTGGGCGGCCCCAAAAACATTCAGTACTTC | CATSREVGGPKNIQYF
TRBJ2-7 | TRBV28 | . | . | TGTGCCAGCACCCCGGCGGTGGTAGGACCTCGCTCCTACGAGCAGTACTTC | CASTPAVVGPRSYEQYF
TRBJ2-1 | TRBV7-9 | TRBD2 | . | TGTGCCAGCAGCTTCTTAGGACTAGCGGGATCGGGGGAGCAGTTCTTC | CASSFLGLAGSGEQFF
TRBJ1-4 | TRBV4-2 | . | few | TGTGCCAGCAGCCAAGTTCTGAATGAAAAACTGTTTTTT | CASSQVLNEKLFF
TRBJ1-2 | TRBV6-1 | . | few | TGTGCCACCTTGAACCGGAACTATGGCTACACCTTC | CATLNRNYGYTF
TRBJ2-7 | TRBV5-8 | . | . | TGTGCCAGCAGCTTGGTGGGGCGTGAGCAGTACTTC | CASSLVGREQYF
TRBJ2-7 | TRBV7-2 | TRBD1 | . | TGTGCCAGCAGCCCCGGACAGGTCCTAACCCCAAGGGAGCAGTACTTC | CASSPGQVLTPREQYF
TRBJ2-1 | TRBV15 | . | many | TGTGCCACCAGCAGAGGACTGAGCTCCTACAATGAGCAGTTCTTC | CATSRGLSSYNEQFF
TRBJ1-5 | TRBV4-3 | . | . | TGCGCCAGCAGCCAAGAATGGGGCAAACAGCCCCAGCATTTT | CASSQEWGKQPQHF
TRBJ1-2 | TRBV9 | . | . | TGTGCCAGCAGCGTAGAAATCAATGACTATGGCTACACCTTC | CASSVEINDYGYTF
TRBJ1-1 | TRBV2 | . | . | TGTGCCAGCAGCCCCCCGCGGGGGCTAGAGAACACTGAAGCTTTCTTT | CASSPPRGLENTEAFF
TRBJ2-5 | TRBV27 | TRBD1 | . | TGTGCCAGCAGTCCCCGCCGGGACAGAGAGACCCAGTACTTC | CASSPRRDRETQYF
TRBJ2-7 | TRBV7-9 | . | few | TGTGCCAGCAGCTACCCGTCAGGGCCCACGCAATTC | CASSYPSGPTQF
TRBJ2-1 | TRBV11-2 | . | few | TGTGCCAGCAGCTTAGTGCTAGCGCAGGGTGAGCAGTTCTTC | CASSLVLAQGEQFF
TRBJ1-5 | TRBV4-3 | . | few | TGCGCCAGCAGCCAAGATTTGGGGAAGCAGCCCCAGCATTTT | CASSQDLGKQPQHF
TRBJ1-2 | TRBV7-2 | . | . | TGTGCCAGCAGCTCAACGCGGGGCTACACCTTC | CASSSTRGYTF
TRBJ2-5 | TRBV9 | . | . | TGTGCCAGCAGCGTAGCTCGAGGGGTTGAGACCCAGTACTTC | CASSVARGVETQYF
TRBJ2-7 | TRBV29-1 | TRBD1 | . | TGCAGCGTCGCACAGGGGGCCAACGAGCAGTACTTC | CSVAQGANEQYF
TRBJ1-1 | TRBV29-1 | . | . | TGCAGCGTTGAATGGGACACCACTGAAGCTTTCTTT | CSVEWDTTEAFF
TRBJ1-1 | TRBV2 | . | many | TGTGCCAGCAGGGCTGACGCAGGGACCTTGGCTGAAGCTTTCTTT | CASRADAGTLAEAFF
TRBJ2-1 | TRBV9 | . | few | TGTGCCTCCGGGACGGCGGTGGGCAATGAGCAGTTCTTC | CASGTAVGNEQFF
TRBJ2-1 | TRBV5-1 | TRBD1 | . | TGCGCCAGCAGCTTAACCGGGACAGGGGGCAATGAGCAGTTCTTC | CASSLTGTGGNEQFF
TRBJ2-7 | TRBV11-2 | . | few | TGTGCCAGCAGCTTAAGCAGGTCCCACGAGCAGTACTTC | CASSLSRSHEQYF
TRBJ2-7 | TRBV29-1 | TRBD2 | few | TGCAGCGTCGGGACTAGCTCCTACGAGCAGTACTTC | CSVGTSSYEQYF
TRBJ2-7 | TRBV27 | TRBD1 | . | TGTGCCAGCGGAAACAGGGGGCACGCCTACGAGCAGTACTTC | CASGNRGHAYEQYF
TRBJ2-5 | TRBV7-9 | . | medium-sized | TGTGCCAGCAGCCAACGACTGACTCAAGAGACCCAGTACTTC | CASSQRLTQETQYF
TRBJ2-1 | TRBV4-3 | . | many | TGCGCCAGCAGCCGGAGGGACGGGAACAATGAGCAGTTCTTC | CASSRRDGNNEQFF
TRBJ2-1 | TRBV7-8 | . | . | TGTGCCACCCAAGACCTAACGGGGGCCACCTACAATGAGCAGTTCTTC | CATQDLTGATYNEQFF
TRBJ2-3 | TRBV29-1 | . | few | TGCAGCGTTGAAGGTCCTGCAGTCAGCACAGATACGCAGTATTTT | CSVEGPAVSTDTQYF
TRBJ1-2 | TRBV6-6 | . | . | TGTGCCAGCAGGGCCTCAGGGGAAGGCTATGGCTACACCTTC | CASRASGEGYGYTF
TRBJ2-7 | TRBV29-1 | TRBD2 | . | TGCAGCGTTGACTTAGGGACTAGCGGGAGGGAAAACGAGCAGTACTTC | CSVDLGTSGRENEQYF
TRBJ2-1 | TRBV18 | . | . | TGTGCCAGCTCACCAATAATGGATGAGCAGTTCTTC | CASSPIMDEQFF
TRBJ1-1 | TRBV19 | . | few | TGTGCCAGTAAGAGCTTACCCATGAACACTGAAGCTTTCTTT | CASKSLPMNTEAFF
TRBJ1-5 | TRBV5-1 | TRBD1 | few | TGCGCCAGCAGCTTTACAGGGGACAATCAGCCCCAGCATTTT | CASSFTGDNQPQHF
TRBJ2-1 | TRBV6-1 | . | few | TGTGCCAGCAGGGCCACGTCCGTAAATGAGCAGTTCTTC | CASRATSVNEQFF
TRBJ2-1 | TRBV18 | TRBD1 | . | TGTGCCAGCTCACCCGCCGGGACAGGAAACAATGAGCAGTTCTTC | CASSPAGTGNNEQFF
TRBJ2-1 | TRBV7-2 | TRBD2 | . | TGTGCCAGCAGCCCCAGACGGGGGGGCAGCTCCTACAATGAGCAGTTCTTC | CASSPRRGGSSYNEQFF
TRBJ2-1 | TRBV5-1 | . | few | TGCGCCAGCAGCTTGGGCAGGAACAATGAGCAGTTCTTC | CASSLGRNNEQFF
TRBJ1-2 | TRBV6-1 | . | . | TGTGCCAGCAACCCCGGTTGGGGGAACGACTATGGCTACACCTTC | CASNPGWGNDYGYTF
TRBJ2-1 | TRBV15 | . | . | TGTGCCACCAGCTTCTCGAGCTCCTACAATGAGCAGTTCTTC | CATSFSSSYNEQFF
TRBJ2-5 | TRBV10-3 | TRBD1 | few | TGTGCCATCAGAGACACAGGGGCCGAGACCCAGTACTTC | CAIRDTGAETQYF
TRBJ1-2 | TRBV5-1 | TRBD1 | once | TGCGCCAGCAGCATGGACAGGGACTATGGCTACACCTTC | CASSMDRDYGYTF
TRBJ2-5 | TRBV5-1 | TRBD2 | few | TGCGCCAGCAGAGGGCGGGGGGCCCAAGAGACCCAGTACTTC | CASRGRGAQETQYF
TRBJ2-7 | TRBV30 | . | . | TGTGCCGGCGCAGGGCTCTCCTACGAGCAGTACTTC | CAGAGLSYEQYF
TRBJ2-1 | TRBV7-9 | . | . | TGTGCCAGCAGCTTAGGTGACGGCAAAAACAATGAGCAGTTCTTC | CASSLGDGKNNEQFF
TRBJ2-7 | TRBV2 | . | . | TGTGCCAGCAGGATGGGGGACACGCACTTC | CASRMGDTHF
TRBJ2-7 | TRBV5-8 | TRBD1 | . | TGTGCCAGCAGCTTGGCCATCCGACAGGGGCCCTACGAGCAGTACTTC | CASSLAIRQGPYEQYF
TRBJ1-2 | TRBV6-5 | . | few | TGTGCCAGCAGTGAAAATTCCCATGGCTACACCTTC | CASSENSHGYTF
TRBJ2-1 | TRBV7-9 | . | . | TGTGCCAGCAGCTCCCGGGGGCAGTCCTACAATGAGCAGTTCTTC | CASSSRGQSYNEQFF
TRBJ1-1 | TRBV7-2 | . | . | TGTGCCAGCAGGTTCGCAGGGACCCTTGAAGCTTTCTTT | CASRFAGTLEAFF
TRBJ2-5 | TRBV7-9 | . | . | TGTGCCAGCAGCTGGACAGAAGGAGACCAGTACTTC | CASSWTEGDQYF
TRBJ2-1 | TRBV10-1 | . | . | TGCGCCAGCAGTCAAACTCGCCTTTACAATGAGCAGTTCTTC | CASSQTRLYNEQFF
TRBJ2-5 | TRBV7-8 | TRBD1 | . | TGTGCCAGCAGCTTCATAACGGGACAGGGTAGAGGCGAGACCCAGTACTTC | CASSFITGQGRGETQYF